This is a list of T cell receptor beta chains from one sample in a study of blood T cell repertoires in COVID-19. The repertoire was sequenced with immunoSEQ multiplex PCR; TCRdb's copy has only in-frame clones and lacks some. The repertoire holds 150,000 or so clones, with 70% to 80% as singletons. The sequenced material came from peripheral blood. All receptors derive from an elderly woman with active or convalescent COVID-19. Each CDR3 is given with its conserved first and last residue. The D gene is left open where the match is weak. Expanded clones are given a class, and other clones once, few, many or no size at all.

- | TRBJ1-5 | - | TRBV30 | TGTGCCTGGAGTGTACAGGGTAATCAGCCCCAGCATTTT | CAWSVQGNQPQHF
- | TRBJ1-1 | few | TRBV12-3/TRBV12-4 | TGTGCCAGCAGTTTATGGTCAGGGGAAGCTTTCTTT | CASSLWSGEAFF
TRBD1 | TRBJ1-1 | once | TRBV5-1 | TGCGCCAGCAGCCCTCAGGGGGCGCGGACTGAAGCTTTCTTT | CASSPQGARTEAFF
- | TRBJ1-1 | - | TRBV11-2 | TGTGCCACCAATTGGGGGACACCAAACACTGAAGCTTTCTTT | CATNWGTPNTEAFF
TRBD1 | TRBJ2-5 | - | TRBV6-5 | TGTGCCAGCAGACCACAGGGGGCCGGGGAGACCCAGTACTTC | CASRPQGAGETQYF
TRBD1 | TRBJ1-5 | - | TRBV28 | TGTGCCAGCAGTTTAATCTTCAGGGACAGGGGGCTCAGCAATCAGCCCCAGCATTTT | CASSLIFRDRGLSNQPQHF
- | TRBJ2-2 | - | TRBV4-1 | TGCGCCAGCAGCCAGAAAGCCCAGGGTGTGATATATGCCGGGGAGCTGTTTTTT | CASSQKAQGVIYAGELFF
- | TRBJ1-5 | - | TRBV19 | TGTGCCAGTAGTTCTGCAGGAAGCAATCAGCCCCAGCATTTT | CASSSAGSNQPQHF
- | TRBJ2-1 | - | TRBV18 | TGTGCCAGCTCATCACGGGACTCCCACAATGAGCAGTTCTTC | CASSSRDSHNEQFF
TRBD2 | TRBJ2-7 | - | TRBV4-2 | TGTGCCAGCAGCCAAGATAGTGATAGCGGGGTCTACGAGCAGTACTTC | CASSQDSDSGVYEQYF
- | TRBJ1-1 | - | TRBV5-8 | TGTGCCAGCAGCTCAGGACATCTGAACACTGAAGCTTTCTTT | CASSSGHLNTEAFF
TRBD1 | TRBJ1-1 | - | TRBV28 | TGTGCCAGCAGTTTACCCGGACAGGGGGACACTGAAGCTTTCTTT | CASSLPGQGDTEAFF
- | TRBJ2-1 | few | TRBV11-3 | TGTGCCAGCAGCTTAGAGGAGGCATATGAGCAGTTCTTC | CASSLEEAYEQFF
- | TRBJ2-1 | - | TRBV10-1 | TGCGCCAGCAGCCGGAGTTCAGCTACTGTCTATGAGCAGTTCTTC | CASSRSSATVYEQFF
TRBD1 | TRBJ2-7 | few | TRBV5-4 | TGTGCCAGCAGCAACGGACAGGGGGGAATCTACGAGCAGTACTTC | CASSNGQGGIYEQYF
TRBD1 | TRBJ1-6 | - | TRBV25-1 | TGTGCCAGCAGTGAATCGACAGGGAGGTATAATTCACCCCTCCACTTT | CASSESTGRYNSPLHF
- | TRBJ2-3 | - | TRBV9 | TGTGCCAGCAGCGTAGGTGTAGAGGCGGTCACGCAGTATTTT | CASSVGVEAVTQYF
- | TRBJ1-3 | - | TRBV7-6 | TGTGCCAGCAGCCCCATCCCCCCGGGGAGCTCTGGAAACACCATATATTTT | CASSPIPPGSSGNTIYF
- | TRBJ2-2 | few | TRBV19 | TGTGCCAGTAGTTTCGGACAGAACACCGGGGAGCTGTTTTTT | CASSFGQNTGELFF
- | TRBJ1-2 | - | TRBV12-3/TRBV12-4 | TGTGCCAGCAGACCAGGGATTTCCTATGGCTACACCTTC | CASRPGISYGYTF
TRBD1 | TRBJ2-7 | few | TRBV19 | TGTGCCAGTAGGGAACAGGGGTGGGAGCAGTACTTC | CASREQGWEQYF
TRBD2 | TRBJ2-1 | - | TRBV7-3 | TGTGCCAGCAGCCCTCAATCGCGGGGGGCCAATGAGCAGTTCTTC | CASSPQSRGANEQFF
- | TRBJ1-2 | - | TRBV11-2 | TGTGCCAGCAGCTTATCAGGTTCTAACTATGGCTACACCTTC | CASSLSGSNYGYTF
TRBD2 | TRBJ2-7 | - | TRBV11-2 | TGTGCCAGCAGCTTAAATAGCGGGGGGCCCTACGAGCAGTACTTC | CASSLNSGGPYEQYF
TRBD1 | TRBJ1-2 | - | TRBV5-6 | TGTGCCAGCAGCTTGGGCGGGACAGTCAACGGTGCTAACTATGGCTACACCTTC | CASSLGGTVNGANYGYTF
- | TRBJ1-1 | - | TRBV6-5 | TGTGCCAGCCACTCAGGGTTGGGCACTGAAGCTTTCTTT | CASHSGLGTEAFF
TRBD1 | TRBJ1-4 | few | TRBV6-5 | TGTGCCAGCAGCGCTATTTACAGGGGAAGTGAAAAACTGTTTTTT | CASSAIYRGSEKLFF
- | TRBJ1-2 | - | TRBV6-5 | TGTGCCAGCAGCCCACAGAATAACTATGGCTACACCTTC | CASSPQNNYGYTF
TRBD1 | TRBJ1-3 | - | TRBV4-1 | TGCGCCAGCAGCCAAGAGGGACAGAAAGTTGGAAACACCATATATTTT | CASSQEGQKVGNTIYF
TRBD1 | TRBJ1-4 | - | TRBV30 | TGTGCCTCAGGGACAGGGAGAAACGAAAAACTGTTTTTT | CASGTGRNEKLFF
- | TRBJ1-2 | few | TRBV12-3/TRBV12-4 | TGTGCCAGCAGTTTTGGGGGGTATGGCTACACCTTC | CASSFGGYGYTF
- | TRBJ1-5 | - | TRBV19 | TGTGCCAGTAGCCCCGGAAGCCTGACAAGTCCAAGAAATCAGCCCCAGCATTTT | CASSPGSLTSPRNQPQHF
- | TRBJ2-7 | - | TRBV5-1 | TGCGCCAGCAGCTTGGTTGGCGGTGGCAGGGTATCCTACGAGCAGTACTTC | CASSLVGGGRVSYEQYF
TRBD2 | TRBJ2-7 | - | TRBV9 | TGTGCCAGCAGCGGGGGGGGACGGCAATCCTACGAGCAGTACTTC | CASSGGGRQSYEQYF
- | TRBJ1-2 | - | TRBV2 | TGTGCCAGCAGTGAAGAGCAGGGGCGCGGCTATGGCTACACCTTC | CASSEEQGRGYGYTF
TRBD1 | TRBJ1-1 | - | TRBV6-6 | TGTGCCAGCAGTTACACCCCAGGGGGAACTGAAGCTTTCTTT | CASSYTPGGTEAFF
- | TRBJ2-5 | few | TRBV5-5 | TGTGCCAGCAGCCCATACCCAGGTCAAGAGACCCAGTACTTC | CASSPYPGQETQYF
- | TRBJ1-5 | once | TRBV6-2/TRBV6-3 | TGTGCCAGCAGTTACTCCCACTCTAAGCCTTCTAGCAATCAGCCCCAGCATTTT | CASSYSHSKPSSNQPQHF
TRBD2 | TRBJ2-1 | - | TRBV28 | TGTGCCAGCAGTTTAAGGAGAGTAGCGGGGTACGGCAATGAGCAGTTCTTC | CASSLRRVAGYGNEQFF
TRBD1 | TRBJ2-3 | once | TRBV11-2 | TGTGCCAGCAGCTTAGGTCAGGGGGTGAACACAGATACGCAGTATTTT | CASSLGQGVNTDTQYF
- | TRBJ1-2 | - | TRBV25-1 | TGTGCCAGCAGTCTGGGGCATGGCTACACCTTC | CASSLGHGYTF
- | TRBJ2-5 | - | TRBV5-1 | TGCGCCAGCAGCCCCGGTGCAGGGAGGTTGACCCAGTACTTC | CASSPGAGRLTQYF
TRBD2 | TRBJ2-7 | few | TRBV19 | TGTGCCAGTAGTATGCGGGGGGGCACCCACCGTTACGAGCAGTACTTC | CASSMRGGTHRYEQYF
TRBD2 | TRBJ2-7 | - | TRBV5-4 | TGTGCCAGCAGCTTGGCGGGGAGGGGAGATCGGGAGCAGTACTTC | CASSLAGRGDREQYF
TRBD1 | TRBJ1-4 | once | TRBV4-3 | TGCGCCAGCAGCCAAGATCGACAGGGAGGTTACGAAAAACTGTTTTTT | CASSQDRQGGYEKLFF
- | TRBJ1-4 | - | TRBV6-5 | TGTGCCAGCAGCGTAGTCAGGTGGGATGAAAAACTGTTTTTT | CASSVVRWDEKLFF
TRBD1 | TRBJ2-6 | - | TRBV30 | TGTGCCTGGAGTCCCGGGACAGGGAACGGGGCCAACGTCCTGACTTTC | CAWSPGTGNGANVLTF
TRBD1 | TRBJ1-1 | few | TRBV27 | TGTGCCAGCAGTTTATCGAGGGACAGATACACTGAAGCTTTCTTT | CASSLSRDRYTEAFF
TRBD1 | TRBJ1-1 | - | TRBV29-1 | TGCAGCGCCGTCGGCAAGACAGGGACGTTGGAAGCTTTCTTT | CSAVGKTGTLEAFF